Given below is one T cell receptor beta chain in context. This sample was taken from a study of blood T cell repertoires in COVID-19. Study as a whole: The United States, Italy and Spain provided the acute and convalescent COVID-19 samples.

The table came from immunoSEQ multiplex PCR; TCRdb's copy has only in-frame clones and leaves some out. The sample gives over 35,000 clones, about three quarters of which show up once; 33% is in the top ten. CDR1 is WSHSY and CDR2 is SAAADI in the germline V gene. The ends were cut back, 6 bases at V and 2 bases at J, with 3 bases in the middle. The CDR3 extends over 11 amino acids. This clonotype was sampled from a man in his sixties with acute or convalescent COVID-19. This chain links TRBV10-2 with TRBJ2-3; D call uncertain. Material for sequencing was peripheral blood. This chain's CDR3 is CASSNTDTQYF. The CDR3 DNA reads as TGCGCCAGCAGCAACACAGATACGCAGTATTTT.